The rows below give T cell receptor beta chains drawn from one sample of a study of cytomegalovirus exposure and HLA in healthy donors. Only in-frame clones appear in the TCRdb table, and some are missing; sequencing was by immunoSEQ multiplex PCR. The sample includes fewer than 130,000 clones, approximately 70% seen only once; the top ten take roughly 11%. The sequencing input was PBMCs. Receptors were obtained from a middle-aged man in good health and CMV-seropositive. CDR3s include the opening cysteine and the closing phenylalanine or tryptophan. The order of the fields is V gene, clone size, D gene, J gene, CDR3 protein, CDR3 DNA. D genes are given only for firm matches. Size is omitted from some rows. Given values are once, few, many or a class for expanded clones.

v_gene: TRBV7-9; abundance: .; d_gene: .; j_gene: TRBJ2-7; CDR3aa: CASSSRASSSYEQYF; CDR3nt: TGTGCCAGCAGCTCGCGGGCCTCTAGCTCCTACGAGCAGTACTTC
v_gene: TRBV9; abundance: .; d_gene: .; j_gene: TRBJ1-5; CDR3aa: CASSASTRQPQHF; CDR3nt: TGTGCCAGCAGCGCCTCCACCCGGCAGCCCCAGCATTTT
v_gene: TRBV4-2; abundance: .; d_gene: TRBD1; j_gene: TRBJ1-1; CDR3aa: CASSQDQGQAVNTEAFF; CDR3nt: TGTGCCAGCAGCCAAGATCAGGGACAGGCCGTGAACACTGAAGCTTTCTTT
v_gene: TRBV15; abundance: .; d_gene: TRBD1; j_gene: TRBJ1-4; CDR3aa: CATSRKGQTGEKLFF; CDR3nt: TGTGCCACCAGCAGGAAGGGACAGACCGGAGAAAAACTGTTTTTT
v_gene: TRBV27; abundance: .; d_gene: .; j_gene: TRBJ2-6; CDR3aa: CASSLRGGANVLTF; CDR3nt: TGTGCCAGCAGTCTTCGCGGGGGGGCCAACGTCCTGACTTTC
v_gene: TRBV7-3; abundance: .; d_gene: .; j_gene: TRBJ2-1; CDR3aa: CASSLWPSWDNEQFF; CDR3nt: TGTGCCAGCAGCTTATGGCCTAGCTGGGACAATGAGCAGTTCTTC
v_gene: TRBV30; abundance: .; d_gene: .; j_gene: TRBJ1-5; CDR3aa: CAWSFRGNQPQHF; CDR3nt: TGTGCCTGGAGTTTCCGGGGAAATCAGCCCCAGCATTTT
v_gene: TRBV7-6; abundance: .; d_gene: TRBD1; j_gene: TRBJ2-7; CDR3aa: CASSSGTGSYEQYF; CDR3nt: TGTGCCAGCAGCTCCGGGACAGGCTCCTACGAGCAGTACTTC
v_gene: TRBV2; abundance: .; d_gene: TRBD2; j_gene: TRBJ2-1; CDR3aa: CASKTSAYNEQFF; CDR3nt: TGTGCCAGCAAAACTAGCGCTTACAATGAGCAGTTCTTC
v_gene: TRBV27; abundance: .; d_gene: TRBD1; j_gene: TRBJ2-5; CDR3aa: CASSQTGEETQYF; CDR3nt: TGTGCCAGCAGTCAGACAGGGGAAGAGACCCAGTACTTC
v_gene: TRBV7-9; abundance: .; d_gene: TRBD1; j_gene: TRBJ2-7; CDR3aa: CASSLVQGQGSYEQYF; CDR3nt: TGTGCCAGCAGCTTAGTCCAAGGACAGGGTTCCTACGAGCAGTACTTC
v_gene: TRBV14; abundance: .; d_gene: .; j_gene: TRBJ1-2; CDR3aa: CASSQDEGEGYGYTF; CDR3nt: TGTGCCAGCAGCCAAGATGAAGGGGAAGGCTATGGCTACACCTTC
v_gene: TRBV19; abundance: few; d_gene: TRBD1; j_gene: TRBJ1-2; CDR3aa: CASSTHRGTSYGYTF; CDR3nt: TGTGCCAGTAGTACCCACAGGGGTACGTCCTATGGCTACACCTTC
v_gene: TRBV5-1; abundance: .; d_gene: .; j_gene: TRBJ2-7; CDR3aa: CASSLGTTYEQYF; CDR3nt: TGCGCCAGCAGCTTGGGGACAACGTACGAGCAGTACTTC
v_gene: TRBV28; abundance: .; d_gene: .; j_gene: TRBJ1-2; CDR3aa: CASSYGPSGGYTF; CDR3nt: TGTGCCAGCAGTTACGGTCCCTCGGGAGGCTACACCTTC
v_gene: TRBV14; abundance: .; d_gene: TRBD1; j_gene: TRBJ1-2; CDR3aa: CASSLGQGAYYGYTF; CDR3nt: TGTGCCAGCAGCCTTGGACAGGGGGCGTACTATGGCTACACCTTC
v_gene: TRBV7-7; abundance: .; d_gene: TRBD2; j_gene: TRBJ2-2; CDR3aa: CASSLKREGGELFF; CDR3nt: TGTGCTAGCAGCTTGAAGCGGGAGGGCGGGGAGCTGTTTTTT
v_gene: TRBV19; abundance: .; d_gene: .; j_gene: TRBJ1-2; CDR3aa: CASSMPRGPNYGYTF; CDR3nt: TGTGCCAGTAGTATGCCCAGGGGCCCTAACTATGGCTACACCTTC
v_gene: TRBV19; abundance: .; d_gene: .; j_gene: TRBJ2-2; CDR3aa: CAIQGRAVGSNTGELFF; CDR3nt: TGTGCCATCCAGGGGCGGGCGGTAGGTTCGAACACCGGGGAGCTGTTTTTT
v_gene: TRBV6-1; abundance: .; d_gene: .; j_gene: TRBJ1-2; CDR3aa: CASSDGRRHYGYTF; CDR3nt: TGTGCCAGCAGCGACGGTAGGCGGCACTATGGCTACACCTTC
v_gene: TRBV5-1; abundance: .; d_gene: TRBD1; j_gene: TRBJ1-1; CDR3aa: CASSPSGTGAEAEAFF; CDR3nt: TGCGCCAGCAGCCCCTCCGGGACAGGGGCGGAGGCTGAAGCTTTCTTT
v_gene: TRBV13; abundance: .; d_gene: .; j_gene: TRBJ2-2; CDR3aa: CASSLEGNIGELFF; CDR3nt: TGTGCCAGCAGCTTAGAGGGGAACATCGGGGAGCTGTTTTTT
v_gene: TRBV6-5; abundance: .; d_gene: .; j_gene: TRBJ1-2; CDR3aa: CASSRRFNYGYTF; CDR3nt: TGTGCCAGCAGCCGGCGGTTCAATTATGGCTACACCTTC
v_gene: TRBV4-2; abundance: .; d_gene: .; j_gene: TRBJ1-2; CDR3aa: CASSPTQGTYGYTF; CDR3nt: TGTGCCAGCAGCCCCACCCAGGGGACCTATGGCTACACCTTC
v_gene: TRBV7-2; abundance: .; d_gene: TRBD2; j_gene: TRBJ2-1; CDR3aa: CASSSLAGGDNEQFF; CDR3nt: TGTGCCAGCAGCTCTCTAGCGGGCGGAGACAATGAGCAGTTCTTC
v_gene: TRBV5-1; abundance: few; d_gene: .; j_gene: TRBJ2-7; CDR3aa: CASSLNSYEQYF; CDR3nt: TGCGCCAGCAGCTTGAACAGCTACGAGCAGTACTTC
v_gene: TRBV9; abundance: .; d_gene: TRBD1; j_gene: TRBJ1-1; CDR3aa: CASSGDRGSNTEAFF; CDR3nt: TGTGCCAGCAGCGGTGACAGGGGGTCGAACACTGAAGCTTTCTTT
v_gene: TRBV19; abundance: .; d_gene: .; j_gene: TRBJ1-5; CDR3aa: CASSIGEGGQPQHF; CDR3nt: TGTGCCAGTAGTATTGGGGAGGGGGGTCAGCCCCAGCATTTT